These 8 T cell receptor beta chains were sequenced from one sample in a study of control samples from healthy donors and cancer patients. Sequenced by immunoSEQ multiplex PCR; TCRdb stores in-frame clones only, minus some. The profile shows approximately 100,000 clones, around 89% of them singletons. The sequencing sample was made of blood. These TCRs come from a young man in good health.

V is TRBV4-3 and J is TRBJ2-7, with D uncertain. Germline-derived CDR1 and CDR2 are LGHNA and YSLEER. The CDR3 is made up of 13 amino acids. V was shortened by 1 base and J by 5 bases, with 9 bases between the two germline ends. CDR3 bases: TGCGCCAGCAGCCAAGTTACAGACCACGAGCAGTACTTC. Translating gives CASSQVTDHEQYF.

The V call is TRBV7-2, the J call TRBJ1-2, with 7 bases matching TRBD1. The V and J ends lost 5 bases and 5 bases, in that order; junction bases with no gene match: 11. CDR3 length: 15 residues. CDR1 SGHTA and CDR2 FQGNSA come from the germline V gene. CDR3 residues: CASSPQGGGDYGYTF. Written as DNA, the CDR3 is TGTGCCAGCAGCCCTCAGGGGGGTGGGGATTATGGCTACACCTTC.

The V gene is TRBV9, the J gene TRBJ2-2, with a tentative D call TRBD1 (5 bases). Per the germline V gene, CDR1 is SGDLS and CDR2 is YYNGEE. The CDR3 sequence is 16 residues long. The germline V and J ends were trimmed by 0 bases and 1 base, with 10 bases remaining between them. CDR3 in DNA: TGTGCCAGCAGCGTAGCAGGGATGGTGAACACCGGGGAGCTGTTTTTT. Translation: CASSVAGMVNTGELFF.

The CDR3 DNA sequence: TGTGCCAGCAGTTTGCGGGGCCCCAGCACTGAAGCTTTCTTT. This translates into CASSLRGPSTEAFF. The chain recombines TRBV27 with TRBJ1-1; TRBD1 is a possible D gene (5 bases). The V gene's germline CDR1 is MNHEY and CDR2 SMNVEV (reference sequence). The CDR3 loop spans 14 amino acids. The V gene lost 3 bases and the J gene lost 4 bases, with 12 bases spanning the gap.

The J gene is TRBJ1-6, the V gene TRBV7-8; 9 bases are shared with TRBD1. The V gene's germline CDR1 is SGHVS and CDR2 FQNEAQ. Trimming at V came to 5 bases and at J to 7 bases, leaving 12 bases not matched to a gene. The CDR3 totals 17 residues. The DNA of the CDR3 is TGTGCCAGCAGCCAGACAGGGGGTAAGGTAGGAAATTCACCCCTCCACTTT. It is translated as CASSQTGGKVGNSPLHF.

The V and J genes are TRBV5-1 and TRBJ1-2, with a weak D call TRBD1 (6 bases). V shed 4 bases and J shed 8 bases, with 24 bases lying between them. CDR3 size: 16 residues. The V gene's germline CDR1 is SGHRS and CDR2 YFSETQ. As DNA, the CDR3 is TGCGCCAGCAGCCCAACCCTTAGGACAGTCAAAGGGGGCTACACCTTC. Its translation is CASSPTLRTVKGGYTF.

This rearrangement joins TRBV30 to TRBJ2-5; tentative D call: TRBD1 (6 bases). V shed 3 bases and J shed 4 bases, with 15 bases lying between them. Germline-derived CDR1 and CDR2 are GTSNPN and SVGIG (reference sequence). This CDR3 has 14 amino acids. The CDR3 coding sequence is TGTGCCTGGAGCGCAGGGGACAATGGAGAGACCCAGTACTTC. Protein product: CAWSAGDNGETQYF.

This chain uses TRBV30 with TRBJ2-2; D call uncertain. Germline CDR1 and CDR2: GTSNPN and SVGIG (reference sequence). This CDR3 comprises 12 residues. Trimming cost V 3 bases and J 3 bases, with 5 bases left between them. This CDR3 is CAWRVYTGELFF. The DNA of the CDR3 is TGTGCCTGGAGAGTTTACACCGGGGAGCTGTTTTTT.